In this sample, the clone carrying this T cell receptor beta chain is medium-sized. Antigen unknown. This sample is part of a study of Graves' ophthalmopathy and Graves' hyperthyroidism. Whole-study results and caveats: Cross-validated, the 13-signature model showed 87.88%/81.08% sensitivity/specificity, and 80%/75% in the test set. The authors also found most expanded thyroid clonotypes above 0.001 frequency in blood.

The TCR beta CDR3 regions underwent amplification from RNA transcripts. First-round RT-PCR with HTBI primers preceded a second-round multiplex PCR. Each CDR3 protein is one row after TCRdb ran MiXCR on the multiplex PCR reads. The table has tens of thousands of distinct CDR3 sequences, approximately 52% seen once. Germline lookup yields CDR1 DFQATT and CDR2 SNEGSKA (reference sequence). V was cut by 6 bases and J by 5 bases, with 11 bases left in between. This CDR3 region has 13 residues. Ophthalmopathy donors were characterized by moderate-to-severe activity, CAS of at least 3, NOSPECS of at least 4, and duration under 3 months.

This receptor was identified in an adult man with Graves' ophthalmopathy. The sequencing sample was made of peripheral blood. The chain uses TRBV20-1 and TRBJ1-6; possible D gene TRBD1, 5 bases. The CDR3: CSAGTENNSPLHF. Written as DNA, the CDR3 is TGCAGTGCCGGGACGGAGAATAATTCACCCCTCCACTTT.